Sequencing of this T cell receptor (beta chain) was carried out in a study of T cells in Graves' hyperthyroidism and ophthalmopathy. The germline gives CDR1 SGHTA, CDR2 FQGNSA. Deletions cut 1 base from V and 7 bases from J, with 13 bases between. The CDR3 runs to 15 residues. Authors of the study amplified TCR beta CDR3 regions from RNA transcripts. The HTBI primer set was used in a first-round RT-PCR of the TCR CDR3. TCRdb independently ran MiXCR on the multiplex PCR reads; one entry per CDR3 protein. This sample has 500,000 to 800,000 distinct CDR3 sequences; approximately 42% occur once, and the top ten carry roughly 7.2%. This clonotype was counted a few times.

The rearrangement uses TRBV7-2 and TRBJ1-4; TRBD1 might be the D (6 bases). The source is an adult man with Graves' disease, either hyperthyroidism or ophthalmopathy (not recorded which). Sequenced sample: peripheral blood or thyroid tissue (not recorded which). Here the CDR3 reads CASSLDAARGEKLFF. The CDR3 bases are TGTGCCAGCAGCTTAGATGCGGCCAGGGGTGAAAAACTGTTTTTT.